The 16 T cell receptor beta chains below were found in one sample sequenced in a study of control samples from healthy donors and cancer patients. Sequencing used immunoSEQ multiplex PCR; TCRdb keeps in-frame clones, though not all of them. The sample carries more than 95,000 clones, more than 75% recorded once. Sequenced material: blood. All receptors come from a man aged 35-49 years in good health.

This clone showed up just once. The genes are TRBV29-1 and TRBJ2-7; perhaps TRBD2 as D (6 bases). The CDR3 sequence is 13 residues long. V was cut by 4 bases and J by 3 bases, with 13 bases left in between. Germline values: CDR1 SQVTM, CDR2 ANQGSEA. CDR3 sequence reads: CSVVWDSGYEQYF. The CDR3, as DNA: TGCAGCGTTGTCTGGGACTCTGGCTACGAGCAGTACTTC.

CDR3 in DNA: TGTGCCAGCAGCCCGAGGGATTGGGATGGCTACACCTTC. Its protein is CASSPRDWDGYTF. The V gene is TRBV5-5, the J gene TRBJ1-2; D is ambiguous. V lost 4 bases and J lost 6, with 13 bases in between. The CDR3 has 13 residues. CDR1 and CDR2 from the germline V gene are SGHKS and YYEKEE (reference sequence). Variable domain in full (rest from reference TRBV5-5 and TRBJ1-2): DAGVTQSPTHLIKTRGQQVTLRCSPISGHKSVSWYQQVLGQGPQFIFQYYEKEERGRGNFPDRFSARQFPNYSSELNVNALLLGDSALYLCASSPRDWDGYTFGSGTRLTVV.

This rearrangement joins TRBV29-1 to TRBJ2-1, with a weak D call TRBD1 (5 bases). The CDR3 loop spans 14 amino acids. Germline V lookup: CDR1 SQVTM, CDR2 ANQGSEA. Trimming removed 8 bases at V and 2 bases at J, with 16 bases between. The CDR3 reads CSLRPHRTYNEQFF. CDR3 DNA: TGCAGCCTCCGACCCCACAGGACCTACAATGAGCAGTTCTTC.

The chain combines TRBV7-2 with TRBJ1-1, with unresolved D. The CDR3 runs to 13 residues. The V gene's germline CDR1 is SGHTA and CDR2 FQGNSA. Trimming shortened V by 5 bases and J by 1 base, and 8 bases separated the two germline ends. CDR3 nucleotides: TGTGCCAGCAGCCCGAATGCGAACACTGAAGCTTTCTTT. It specifies CASSPNANTEAFF.

This clone is a singleton in its sample. The chain carries TRBV5-6 and TRBJ1-5; D unclear. In germline, CDR1 is SGHDT, CDR2 YYEEEE. The CDR3 is 15 residues long. V dropped 1 base and J dropped 2 bases, with 10 bases sitting between them. For the CDR3, the DNA is TGTGCCAGCAGCTTGCGGGAGAGCGGCAATCAGCCCCAGCATTTT. As protein: CASSLRESGNQPQHF.

The CDR3 here is CASSFRRGAGNTEAFF. CDR3 DNA: TGTGCCAGCAGCTTTAGGAGGGGGGCCGGGAACACTGAAGCTTTCTTT. The V gene is TRBV7-2, the J gene TRBJ1-1; D may be TRBD1 (6 bases). Between the trimmed V and J ends, which lost 3 bases and 1 base, there was a span of 15 bases. CDR3 length equals 16 residues. Germline assignment: CDR1 SGHTA and CDR2 FQGNSA.

The chain is built from TRBV9 and TRBJ1-1; D is possibly TRBD1 (5 bases). This CDR3 has 15 amino acids. Germline CDR1 reads SGDLS; CDR2 reads YYNGEE. V was cut by 0 bases and J by 5 bases, with 14 bases left in between. The CDR3 protein is CASSVDPGTGTEAFF. The DNA of the CDR3 is TGTGCCAGCAGCGTAGATCCCGGGACGGGGACTGAAGCTTTCTTT.

This clone was observed once. The chain uses TRBV7-2 and TRBJ1-1; no definite D call. The CDR3 extends over 14 amino acids. Trimming took off 8 bases at V and 4 bases at J, with 17 bases between the two ends. Germline-derived CDR1 and CDR2 are SGHTA and FQGNSA. The CDR3: CASGLREWGTEAFF. DNA of the CDR3: TGTGCCAGCGGATTACGAGAGTGGGGCACTGAAGCTTTCTTT.

The genes are TRBV6-5 and TRBJ1-6; 7 nucleotides match TRBD1. Looked up from germline, CDR1 is MNHEY and CDR2 is SVGAGI. Trimming cost V 7 bases and J 11 bases; bases outside gene matches: 11. The CDR3 consists of 14 residues. The CDR3 region is CASTRDSKFTPLHF. CDR3 DNA: TGTGCCAGCACCCGGGACAGCAAATTTACACCCCTCCACTTT.

The genes are TRBV23-1 and TRBJ1-2, with D possibly TRBD1 on 6 matching bases. TRBV23-1 is recorded as an ORF, its role being uncertain. V lost 3 bases to trimming and J lost 3 bases, with 17 bases between them. CDR3 length equals 16 residues. CDR3 sequence reads: CASSQVQGFGDYGYTF. The CDR3, as DNA: TGCGCCAGCAGTCAGGTACAGGGTTTTGGGGACTATGGCTACACCTTC.

The chain combines TRBV2 with TRBJ1-4; possible D gene TRBD1, 5 bases. Germline V gene data show CDR1 as SNHLY and CDR2 as FYNNEI. This CDR3 is 15 amino acids long. Trimming shortened V by 7 bases and J by 8 bases, and 20 bases separated the two germline ends. This CDR3 reads CASIEGQGSSEKLFF. CDR3 nucleotides: TGTGCCAGCATCGAGGGGCAGGGTAGTAGCGAAAAACTGTTTTTT.

The rearrangement joins TRBV29-1 to TRBJ2-2; 7 bases line up with TRBD1. The V segment lost 7 bases and the J segment 6 bases; nucleotides outside the gene matches: 11. Germline lookup yields CDR1 SQVTM and CDR2 ANQGSEA. The CDR3 is made up of 14 amino acids. This CDR3 is CSAQLDRAPGELFF. As DNA, the CDR3 is TGCAGCGCCCAATTAGACAGGGCCCCCGGGGAGCTGTTTTTT.

This clone showed up just a few times. The chain employs TRBV11-2 and TRBJ1-1; D is possibly TRBD1 (6 bases). Per germline, CDR1 SGHAT and CDR2 FQNNGV. Trimming shortened V by 4 bases and J by 2 bases, and 20 bases separated the two germline ends. This CDR3 spans 17 amino acids. The CDR3 spells CASSWTLGTRGNTEAFF. In DNA form, the CDR3 reads TGTGCCAGCAGCTGGACGCTCGGGACAAGGGGTAACACTGAAGCTTTCTTT.

The gene calls are TRBV30 and TRBJ2-2; 8 bases line up with TRBD2. Germline loops: CDR1 GTSNPN, CDR2 SVGIG (reference sequence). Trimming at V came to 3 bases and at J to 3 bases, leaving 12 bases not matched to a gene. The CDR3 has 17 residues. CDR3 sequence reads: CAWREETGTRDTGELFF. CDR3 bases: TGTGCCTGGAGAGAAGAGACCGGGACTAGGGACACCGGGGAGCTGTTTTTT.

The chain uses TRBV28 and TRBJ2-6; 7 nucleotides agree with TRBD2. The V gene end was trimmed by 6 bases and the J gene end by 0 bases; junction bases not matched to a gene: 8. The CDR3 is made up of 17 amino acids. The germline V gene encodes CDR1 MDHEN and CDR2 SYDVKM. This CDR3 reads CASRSGGLGSGANVLTF. CDR3 sequence (DNA): TGTGCCAGCAGATCGGGGGGTTTGGGCTCTGGGGCCAACGTCCTGACTTTC. The full variable domain, its missing parts supplied by reference TRBV28 and TRBJ2-6, is DVKVTQSSRYLVKRTGEKVFLECVQDMDHENMFWYRQDPGLGLRLIYFSYDVKMKEKGDIPEGYSVSREKKERFSLILESASTNQTSMYLCASRSGGLGSGANVLTFGAGSRLTVL.

This clone has only a few counts. This sequence joins TRBV12-3 or TRBV12-4 and TRBJ1-2; D unresolved. V lost 3 bases, J lost 8 bases, and 10 bases lay in between. CDR3 length equals 12 residues. Written as DNA, the CDR3 is TGTGCCAGCAGTTTTATGGGAGACGGCTACACCTTC. Translated, it gives CASSFMGDGYTF.